A selection of T cell receptor beta chains follows, all from one sample in a study of blood T cell repertoires in COVID-19. Measured with immunoSEQ multiplex PCR; TCRdb has only the in-frame clones, and not every one. Here the sample spans approximately 140,000 clones, 84% being singletons. Input material: PBMCs or T cells enriched from blood (not recorded which). These TCRs come from a woman between 45 and 65 years old who had been exposed to COVID-19. CDR3s include the opening cysteine and the closing phenylalanine or tryptophan. The D gene is left open where the match is weak. Clone sizes are given selectively: once, few, many, or a class where the clone is expanded.

size	V	J	D	CDR3	DNA
-	TRBV4-2	TRBJ2-3	-	CASSLEDATDTQYF	TGTGCCAGCAGCCTCGAAGATGCGACAGATACGCAGTATTTT
-	TRBV19	TRBJ1-5	TRBD1	CASRGGQVDAGSQPQHF	TGTGCCAGTAGGGGAGGACAGGTGGACGCGGGGAGTCAGCCCCAGCATTTT
-	TRBV6-5	TRBJ2-7	-	CASSKLHSYEQYF	TGTGCCAGCAGTAAACTACACTCCTACGAGCAGTACTTC
-	TRBV5-4	TRBJ2-3	-	CASSSGWGDTQYF	TGTGCCAGCAGCTCGGGGTGGGGAGATACGCAGTATTTT
-	TRBV5-1	TRBJ2-1	TRBD2	CASSSPGTSVPEQFF	TGCGCCAGCAGCTCACCCGGGACTAGTGTCCCTGAGCAGTTCTTC
-	TRBV27	TRBJ1-1	TRBD1	CASSLSVGGGSPEAFF	TGTGCCAGCAGTTTATCGGTAGGGGGCGGTTCCCCTGAAGCTTTCTTT
-	TRBV6-5	TRBJ2-7	TRBD2	CASSTGTSMSEQYF	TGTGCCAGCAGCACCGGGACTAGCATGAGCGAGCAGTACTTC
-	TRBV24-1	TRBJ1-2	-	CATSDSGKTYGYTF	TGTGCCACCAGTGATTCGGGGAAGACTTATGGCTACACCTTC
-	TRBV20-1	TRBJ1-4	-	CSASYGGNEKLFF	TGCAGTGCTAGTTACGGGGGGAATGAAAAACTGTTTTTT
-	TRBV4-2	TRBJ1-2	-	CASSPPADSYYGYTF	TGTGCCAGCAGCCCTCCCGCGGACAGCTACTATGGCTACACCTTC
-	TRBV29-1	TRBJ1-2	-	CSVPWTGEGGYTF	TGCAGCGTCCCCTGGACCGGGGAGGGTGGCTACACCTTC
medium-sized	TRBV4-3	TRBJ2-4	TRBD2	CASSQDGLAGAPSPQYF	TGCGCCAGCAGCCAAGATGGACTAGCGGGGGCCCCTAGCCCTCAGTACTTC
-	TRBV6-5	TRBJ1-1	-	CASRPRGRAEAFF	TGTGCCAGCAGGCCCCGGGGAAGGGCTGAAGCTTTCTTT
once	TRBV5-1	TRBJ1-6	TRBD1	CASRPDRGGRGSPLHF	TGCGCCAGCAGACCAGACAGGGGAGGTAGAGGGTCACCCCTCCACTTT
-	TRBV29-1	TRBJ2-4	-	CSAREKLAKNIQYF	TGCAGCGCAAGGGAGAAGCTAGCCAAAAACATTCAGTACTTC
-	TRBV5-1	TRBJ1-1	TRBD1	CASGGQGEAFF	TGCGCCAGTGGCGGACAGGGGGAAGCTTTCTTT
-	TRBV30	TRBJ1-1	-	CAWSVRGVTEAFF	TGTGCCTGGAGTGTACGGGGAGTCACTGAAGCTTTCTTT
-	TRBV5-1	TRBJ2-1	-	CASSLEGRRANEQFF	TGCGCCAGCAGCTTGGAGGGGAGGAGGGCCAATGAGCAGTTCTTC
-	TRBV29-1	TRBJ1-2	TRBD1	CSARFPGQGALGYTF	TGCAGCGCCAGGTTCCCGGGACAGGGGGCGTTAGGCTACACCTTC
-	TRBV7-2	TRBJ2-7	-	CASSLGAGSMYEQYF	TGTGCCAGCAGCTTAGGTGCAGGTTCGATGTACGAGCAGTACTTC
-	TRBV19	TRBJ1-1	-	CASTPLGGEAFF	TGTGCCAGTACCCCCCTTGGCGGGGAAGCTTTCTTT
few	TRBV7-9	TRBJ2-5	TRBD1	CASSQGQGETQYF	TGTGCCAGCAGCCAAGGACAGGGAGAGACCCAGTACTTC
once	TRBV7-8	TRBJ1-1	-	CASSRRVGRTFF	TGTGCCAGCAGCCGCCGGGTGGGGAGGACTTTCTTT
-	TRBV3-1/TRBV3-2	TRBJ2-5	-	CASSQGRGPTQYF	TGTGCCAGCAGCCAAGGCAGGGGTCCGACCCAGTACTTC
-	TRBV29-1	TRBJ1-1	-	CSVDGGLNTEAFF	TGCAGCGTTGACGGGGGGCTGAACACTGAAGCTTTCTTT
-	TRBV7-6	TRBJ2-7	TRBD1	CASSLAVRTGASYEQYF	TGTGCCAGCAGCTTAGCGGTCCGGACAGGGGCCTCCTACGAGCAGTACTTC
-	TRBV25-1	TRBJ1-2	-	CASSEGGSIGYTF	TGTGCCAGCAGTGAAGGAGGTTCTATCGGCTACACCTTC
-	TRBV15	TRBJ2-7	-	CATSRVARAPPYEQYF	TGTGCCACCAGCAGAGTTGCGAGGGCCCCTCCCTACGAGCAGTACTTC
-	TRBV11-1	TRBJ1-3	TRBD1	CASSTGGPGNTIYF	TGTGCCAGCAGTACAGGGGGCCCCGGAAACACCATATATTTT
-	TRBV9	TRBJ2-2	-	CASSAAAGAGTGELFF	TGTGCCAGCAGCGCAGCGGCGGGGGCGGGCACCGGGGAGCTGTTTTTT
-	TRBV7-2	TRBJ1-2	-	CASSPGGGNYGYTF	TGTGCCAGCAGCCCCGGGGGGGGAAACTATGGCTACACCTTC
-	TRBV6-2/TRBV6-3	TRBJ2-7	TRBD1	CASSQGAGSYEQYF	TGTGCCAGCAGTCAGGGGGCCGGCTCCTACGAGCAGTACTTC
-	TRBV6-5	TRBJ1-1	-	CASRPPQNTEAFF	TGTGCCAGCAGACCTCCACAGAACACTGAAGCTTTCTTT
-	TRBV19	TRBJ1-5	-	CASTFGGAGQPQHF	TGTGCCAGTACCTTCGGAGGGGCCGGACAGCCCCAGCATTTT
-	TRBV19	TRBJ1-2	TRBD1	CASSMGTDSYYGYTF	TGTGCCAGTAGTATGGGGACAGACTCTTACTATGGCTACACCTTC
-	TRBV9	TRBJ2-1	-	CASSRGGPSYNEQFF	TGTGCCAGCAGCCGCGGGGGCCCCTCCTACAATGAGCAGTTCTTC
-	TRBV6-2/TRBV6-3	TRBJ2-1	TRBD2	CASSTGLAREQFF	TGTGCCAGCAGTACGGGACTAGCGAGGGAGCAGTTCTTC
few	TRBV5-1	TRBJ2-3	-	CASSLRRLPDTQYF	TGCGCCAGCAGCTTGCGGCGGCTGCCAGATACGCAGTATTTT
few	TRBV5-1	TRBJ1-2	TRBD1	CASSWGQGLGYTF	TGCGCCAGCAGCTGGGGACAGGGGCTTGGCTACACCTTC
-	TRBV5-1	TRBJ1-3	TRBD1	CASSGNRGTASGNTIYF	TGCGCCAGCAGCGGAAACCGAGGGACAGCCTCGGGAAACACCATATATTTT
-	TRBV19	TRBJ1-2	TRBD1	CASSMEPGQGFGYTF	TGTGCCAGTAGTATGGAACCGGGACAGGGGTTTGGCTACACCTTC
-	TRBV19	TRBJ2-1	TRBD2	CASSITSGSSDEQFF	TGTGCCAGTAGTATTACTAGCGGGAGTTCGGATGAGCAGTTCTTC
-	TRBV5-4	TRBJ1-2	-	CASGRTDLNYGYTF	TGTGCCAGCGGTAGGACAGACCTTAACTATGGCTACACCTTC
-	TRBV11-2	TRBJ2-5	-	CASSSAETQYF	TGTGCCAGCAGCTCTGCGGAGACCCAGTACTTC
-	TRBV6-5	TRBJ2-4	TRBD2	CASSYLPAGGTNIQYF	TGTGCCAGCAGTTACTTGCCAGCGGGAGGCACAAACATTCAGTACTTC
-	TRBV7-2	TRBJ1-1	-	CASSLAVSWNTEAFF	TGTGCCAGCAGCTTAGCTGTCTCCTGGAACACTGAAGCTTTCTTT
-	TRBV10-2	TRBJ2-7	-	CASRSWAQSYEQYF	TGCGCCAGCAGGAGCTGGGCCCAGAGCTACGAGCAGTACTTC
-	TRBV7-2	TRBJ1-5	-	CASSANEQGSNQPQHF	TGTGCCAGCAGCGCAAACGAACAGGGTTCCAATCAGCCCCAGCATTTT
few	TRBV5-7	TRBJ2-7	-	CASSLAAGFGEQYF	TGTGCCAGCAGCTTGGCCGCGGGGTTCGGCGAGCAGTACTTC
-	TRBV7-9	TRBJ1-6	-	CASKLDRNSPLHF	TGTGCCAGCAAACTGGACAGAAATTCACCCCTCCACTTT
-	TRBV4-1	TRBJ1-5	TRBD1	CASSHPAGTGNQPQHF	TGCGCCAGCAGCCACCCCGCCGGGACAGGCAATCAGCCCCAGCATTTT